At least ten counts were recorded for the clone carrying this T cell receptor beta chain. This specimen comes from a study of T cells in Graves' hyperthyroidism and ophthalmopathy. With V trimmed by 5 bases and J by 6 bases, 13 bases remained unmatched. Looked up from germline, CDR1 is SGHTA and CDR2 is FQGNSA. The CDR3 spans 16 residues. The investigators amplified TCR beta CDR3 regions from RNA transcripts. First-round RT-PCR targeting the TCR CDR3 was performed with the HTBI primer set. Each CDR3 protein is one row after TCRdb ran MiXCR on the multiplex PCR reads. Of roughly 110,000 distinct CDR3 sequences in the sample, approximately 16% were seen once.

J is TRBJ2-1 and V is TRBV7-2; 7 positions agree with TRBD2. The receptor comes from a woman aged 45-59 years with Graves' hyperthyroidism. What was sequenced was blood. In DNA, the CDR3 is TGTGCCAGCAGCAAAATAGCGGGCAAGGTATTCAATGAGCAGTTCTTC. Its translation is CASSKIAGKVFNEQFF.